Following are 17 T cell receptor beta chains from one sample sequenced in a study of early T cells in non-severe SARS-CoV-2 infection. TCRdb used MiXCR to reprocess the 5' RACE reads, holding one entry per CDR3 protein. This table has more than 55,000 distinct CDR3 sequences, approximately 13% appearing once. The material sequenced was whole blood. The origin of the receptors is an adult who was a healthcare worker with PCR-confirmed SARS-CoV-2 infection or an uninfected control (not recorded which).

This chain connects TRBV7-2 to TRBJ2-4; 9 bases line up with TRBD2. The germline gives CDR1 SGHTA, CDR2 FQGNSA. V was clipped by 6 bases and J by 0 bases; unmatched bases: 9. CDR3 length equals 17 residues. CDR3: CASRPSSGVIAKNIQYF. The CDR3 DNA reads TGTGCCAGCAGGCCTTCTAGCGGGGTCATAGCCAAAAACATTCAGTACTTC.

This clonotype was counted between two and nine times. V gene TRBV6-1 combines with J gene TRBJ2-1, with TRBD2 as a possible D gene (7 bases). Germline assignment: CDR1 MNHNS and CDR2 SASEGT. V was clipped by 2 bases and J by 4 bases, with 18 bases between them. The CDR3 is 17 amino acids. CDR3 DNA sequence: TGTGCCAGCAGTGAAATTGATCGGGGGGCCATTTACAATGAGCAGTTCTTC. Its translation is CASSEIDRGAIYNEQFF.

In nucleotides, the CDR3 is TGTGCCAGCAGTGGTACAAATCCACTAGCGGCGAACACCGGGGAGCTGTTTTTT. Its protein is CASSGTNPLAANTGELFF. V is TRBV9 and J is TRBJ2-2, with 8 positions matching TRBD2. Germline lookup yields CDR1 SGDLS and CDR2 YYNGEE. The CDR3 loop spans 18 amino acids. V was clipped by 5 bases and J by 0 bases; unmatched bases: 12. The variable domain in full, with the rest retrieved from reference TRBV9 and TRBJ2-2, is DSGVTQTPKHLITATGQRVTLRCSPRSGDLSVYWYQQSLDQGLQFLIQYYNGEERAKGNILERFSAQQFPDLHSELNLSSLELGDSALYFCASSGTNPLAANTGELFFGEGSRLTVL.

This clonotype was counted many times. The chain uses TRBV30 and TRBJ1-1; the D gene is possibly TRBD1 (5 bases). CDR1 is GTSNPN, CDR2 SVGIG, per germline (reference sequence). The CDR3 sequence is 16 residues long. V gave up 0 bases and J gave up 0 bases, with 14 bases separating them. CDR3 residues: CAWSVSGGEMNTEAFF. CDR3 nucleotide sequence: TGTGCCTGGAGTGTATCCGGGGGAGAAATGAACACTGAAGCTTTCTTT.

This clonotype occurred many times. CDR3 DNA: TGCAGTGCTAGAGATCCAGCGGGGGGGCTAGAGACCCAGTACTTC. Protein: CSARDPAGGLETQYF. The rearrangement links TRBV20-1 to TRBJ2-5; 10 bases fit TRBD2. V lost 0 bases and J lost 4; bases outside the gene matches: 5. From germline, CDR1 is DFQATT and CDR2 SNEGSKA (reference sequence). CDR3 length: 15 amino acids.

As to this clonotype: A much larger clone sits a single nucleotide away, making a read error possible. The rearrangement links TRBV25-1 to TRBJ1-6, with a weak D call TRBD1 (5 bases). This CDR3 has 13 amino acids. Trimming shortened V by 3 bases and J by 10 bases, and 10 bases separated the two germline ends. CDR1 MGHDK and CDR2 SYGVNS come from the germline V gene. CDR3 in amino acids: CASSDQWGSPLHF. The CDR3 DNA is TGTGCCAGCAGTGATCAGTGGGGGTCACCCCTCCACTTT.

The rearrangement uses TRBV29-1 and TRBJ1-1; 9 bases fit TRBD1. V lost 4 bases and J lost 6; bases outside the gene matches: 12. The CDR3 is 15 amino acids. From germline, CDR1 is SQVTM and CDR2 ANQGSEA. This chain's CDR3 is CSVGPTGGRGSEAFF. The CDR3 nucleotides read TGCAGCGTTGGTCCCACAGGGGGCAGGGGCTCTGAAGCTTTCTTT.

This clonotype was detected many times. The chain couples TRBV20-1 to TRBJ2-1; a weak D match, TRBD1 (6 bases). The CDR3 has 14 residues. Trimming cost V 4 bases and J 5 bases, with 15 bases left between them. Germline V lookup: CDR1 DFQATT, CDR2 SNEGSKA (reference sequence). CDR3 nucleotide sequence: TGCAGTGCTATCGGGGCAGGGGTGAACAATGAGCAGTTCTTC. Translated: CSAIGAGVNNEQFF.

Worth noting for this clonotype: The junction departs from germline at one end; a sequencing error may be responsible. The V call is TRBV7-7, the J call TRBJ2-7; D call uncertain. There are 14 residues in the CDR3. The germline gives CDR1 SSHAT, CDR2 FNYEAQ (reference sequence). CDR3 sequence: CASSLEVTSGEQYF. DNA of the CDR3: TGTGCTAGCAGCTTAGAGGTTACGTCCGGGGAGCAGTACTTC.

V gene TRBV14 combines with J gene TRBJ2-2, with D possibly being TRBD2 (6 bases). The CDR3 covers 15 residues. Trimming took off 1 base at V and 2 bases at J, with 8 bases between the two ends. Germline V gene sequence: CDR1 SGHDN, CDR2 FVKESK. The CDR3 nucleotides read TGTGCCAGCAGCCAAGCGGGAGACAACACCGGGGAGCTGTTTTTT. Its translation: CASSQAGDNTGELFF.

This clonotype has just a few counts. The V call is TRBV10-3, the J call TRBJ2-5, with 10 nucleotides matching TRBD2. Unmatched junction bases numbered 7, after V lost 6 bases and J lost 6 bases. Germline CDR1 is ENHRY and CDR2 is SYGVKD. CDR3 size: 14 residues. CDR3 protein: CAISPTSGEQTQYF. The CDR3 DNA is TGTGCCATCAGCCCAACTAGCGGGGAACAGACCCAGTACTTC.

This clonotype came up a few times. In DNA, the CDR3 is TGTGCCAGCAGCTTAGGCGCCACCGGAAACACCGGGGAGCTGTTTTTT. Translated, it gives CASSLGATGNTGELFF. The V call is TRBV11-2, the J call TRBJ2-2, with D hard to call. The V end was cut by 1 base, the J end by 2 bases, with 11 bases between. Germline loops: CDR1 SGHAT, CDR2 FQNNGV. The CDR3 length is 16 residues.

The J gene is TRBJ2-7, the V gene TRBV9; the match to TRBD1 covers 8 bases. Germline-derived CDR1 and CDR2 are SGDLS and YYNGEE. The CDR3 loop spans 15 amino acids. Losses at the gene ends were 4 bases for V and 6 bases for J; bases not matched to a gene: 12. Here the CDR3 DNA reads TGTGCCAGCAGCCCCTGGGGACAGGATAGCTCCGAGCAGTACTTC. Translating it yields CASSPWGQDSSEQYF.

The rearrangement joins TRBV20-1 to TRBJ2-1, with TRBD2 matching 11 bases. This CDR3 comprises 15 residues. Looked up from germline, CDR1 is DFQATT and CDR2 is SNEGSKA (reference sequence). V shed 1 base and J 6 bases; nucleotides not matched to a gene: 5. CDR3 loop: CSARVAGGPGNEQFF. The DNA for the CDR3 is TGCAGTGCTAGAGTAGCGGGGGGGCCGGGCAATGAGCAGTTCTTC.

Only a few counts were recorded for this clonotype. This chain connects TRBV5-1 to TRBJ2-7; 7 nucleotides line up with TRBD2. V shed 0 bases, J shed 0 bases, and the junction held 6 bases outside the gene matches. Germline V gene sequence: CDR1 SGHRS, CDR2 YFSETQ. The CDR3 has 16 amino acids. This chain's CDR3 is CASSLGLSGGSYEQYF. The CDR3 DNA follows: TGCGCCAGCAGCTTGGGGCTTTCGGGGGGCTCCTACGAGCAGTACTTC.

This clonotype showed up just a few times. V usage is TRBV12-5 and J usage is TRBJ1-1; D call uncertain. The CDR3 is 13 residues long. Trimming pared 5 bases from V and 0 bases from J, leaving 7 bases between. Looked up from germline, CDR1 is LGHNT and CDR2 is FRNRAP. The CDR3 region is CASGPKMNTEAFF. In DNA, the CDR3 is TGTGCTAGTGGTCCCAAAATGAACACTGAAGCTTTCTTT.

This clonotype was counted many times. The rearrangement joins TRBV4-2 to TRBJ2-7; D possibly matches TRBD1 or TRBD2 (6 bases each). With 0 bases removed from V and 5 bases from J, the gap between germline ends came to 14 bases. The V gene's germline CDR1 is LGHNA and CDR2 YNFKEQ. The length of the CDR3 is 15 residues. The CDR3 nucleotides are TGTGCCAGCAGCCAAGATTTAAGGGGGGCCGACGAGCAGTACTTC. Protein product: CASSQDLRGADEQYF.